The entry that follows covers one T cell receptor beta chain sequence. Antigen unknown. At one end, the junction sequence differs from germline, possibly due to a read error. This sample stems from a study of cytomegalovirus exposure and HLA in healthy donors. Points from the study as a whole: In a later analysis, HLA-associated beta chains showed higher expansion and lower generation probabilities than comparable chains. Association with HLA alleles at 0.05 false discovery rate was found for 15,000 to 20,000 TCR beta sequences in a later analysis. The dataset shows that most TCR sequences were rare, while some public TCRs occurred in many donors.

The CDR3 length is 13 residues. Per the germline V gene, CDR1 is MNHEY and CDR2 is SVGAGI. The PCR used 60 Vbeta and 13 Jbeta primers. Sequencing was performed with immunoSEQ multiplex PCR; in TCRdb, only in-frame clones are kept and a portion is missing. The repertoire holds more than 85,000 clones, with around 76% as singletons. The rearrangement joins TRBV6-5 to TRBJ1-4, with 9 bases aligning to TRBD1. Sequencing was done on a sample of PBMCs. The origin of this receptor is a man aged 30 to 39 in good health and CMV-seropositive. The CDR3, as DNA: TGTGCCATCAGTGACCAGACAGGGGGTAAACTGTTTTTT. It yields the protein CAISDQTGGKLFF.